Following are 3 T cell receptor beta chains from one sample sequenced in a study of blood T cell repertoires in COVID-19. The protocol was immunoSEQ multiplex PCR, while the TCRdb copy is restricted to in-frame clones and leaves out a portion. The table includes approximately 220,000 clones, approximately 83% detected once. The sample taken for sequencing was PBMCs or T cells enriched from blood (not recorded which). The receptors here all came from a woman between 40 and 50 years old with acute COVID-19.

The chain combines TRBV3-1 (or the pseudogene TRBV3-2) with TRBJ2-2, with 11 bases lining up with TRBD2. V was clipped by 0 bases and J by 0 bases; unmatched bases: 6. There are 19 residues in the CDR3. Germline lookup yields CDR1 LGHDT and CDR2 YNNKEL (reference sequence). Here the CDR3 reads CASSQERLSGRANTGELFF. The CDR3 nucleotides read TGTGCCAGCAGCCAAGAAAGGCTTAGCGGGAGGGCGAACACCGGGGAGCTGTTTTTT.

V is TRBV7-3 and J is TRBJ2-1; 11 bases align to TRBD2. This CDR3 contains 15 residues. CDR1 is SGHTA and CDR2 is FQGTGA in the germline V gene. J gave up 7 bases and V 3 bases, and 5 bases lay outside the gene matches. Here the CDR3 reads CASSFLAGGFNEQFF. Written as DNA, the CDR3 is TGTGCCAGCAGCTTCTTAGCGGGAGGGTTTAATGAGCAGTTCTTC.

V gene TRBV28 combines with J gene TRBJ2-2; TRBD2 is a possible D gene (6 bases). This CDR3 has 14 residues. Looked up from germline, CDR1 is MDHEN and CDR2 is SYDVKM. V was clipped by 3 bases and J by 7 bases, with 12 bases between them. The CDR3 reads CASSLVRGGGELFF. In DNA form, the CDR3 reads TGTGCCAGCAGTTTGGTCCGGGGAGGCGGGGAGCTGTTTTTT.